These T cell receptor beta chains were read from a single sample in a study of T cell changes during pregnancy in multiple sclerosis. Data came from immunoSEQ multiplex PCR; TCRdb stores just in-frame clones and leaves some out. The repertoire includes tens of thousands of clones, around 93% of them detected once, and about 0.69% sits in the top ten. Here the sequenced sample was peripheral blood, taken in the second trimester of pregnancy. The receptors come from a female donor in good health, enrolled as a control in a pregnancy study. Both conserved end residues are part of each CDR3. The D gene is left open where the match is weak. Clone size appears in some rows only: once, few, many, or a class for an expanded clone.

clone size: -
J gene: TRBJ2-5
D gene: TRBD2
V gene: TRBV5-4
CDR3 DNA: TGTGCCAGCAGCTCCAAGACTAGCGGGGGGAACCAAGAGACCCAGTACTTC
CDR3 protein: CASSSKTSGGNQETQYF

clone size: -
J gene: TRBJ2-2
D gene: TRBD1
V gene: TRBV11-2
CDR3 DNA: TGTGCCAGCAGCTGGGGACAGGAGAGCACCGGGGAGCTGTTTTTT
CDR3 protein: CASSWGQESTGELFF

clone size: -
J gene: TRBJ1-6
D gene: TRBD1
V gene: TRBV6-1
CDR3 DNA: TGTGCCAGCAGTGATCCCGACAGGGGTACCTATAATTCACCCCTCCACTTT
CDR3 protein: CASSDPDRGTYNSPLHF

clone size: -
J gene: TRBJ2-1
D gene: -
V gene: TRBV11-3
CDR3 DNA: TGTGCCAGCAGCACCTCTAGCGCCTACAATGAGCAGTTCTTC
CDR3 protein: CASSTSSAYNEQFF

clone size: -
J gene: TRBJ2-7
D gene: -
V gene: TRBV12-5
CDR3 DNA: TGTGCTAGTGGTTTGGTTCGCGAGCAGTACTTC
CDR3 protein: CASGLVREQYF

clone size: once
J gene: TRBJ2-7
D gene: TRBD1
V gene: TRBV7-3
CDR3 DNA: TGTGCCAGCAGCCCAGGCCAGGGGGCGGCCTACGAGCAGTACTTC
CDR3 protein: CASSPGQGAAYEQYF

clone size: -
J gene: TRBJ1-5
D gene: -
V gene: TRBV7-9
CDR3 DNA: TGTGCCAGCAGCCCAACCCCAGGGGACGCCCAGCCCCAGCATTTT
CDR3 protein: CASSPTPGDAQPQHF

clone size: -
J gene: TRBJ2-2
D gene: TRBD2
V gene: TRBV5-4
CDR3 DNA: TGTGCCAGCCGACCGGGACTAGCGGAGAACACCGGGGAGCTGTTTTTT
CDR3 protein: CASRPGLAENTGELFF

clone size: -
J gene: TRBJ1-2
D gene: TRBD1
V gene: TRBV19
CDR3 DNA: TGTGCCAGCAACCGCGGACAGGGGGCCGGGAATGGCTACACCTTC
CDR3 protein: CASNRGQGAGNGYTF

clone size: -
J gene: TRBJ2-2
D gene: TRBD1
V gene: TRBV2
CDR3 DNA: TGTGCCAGTGAGGACAGGGGATTTTGGAACACCGGGGAGCTGTTTTTT
CDR3 protein: CASEDRGFWNTGELFF

clone size: -
J gene: TRBJ1-5
D gene: TRBD1
V gene: TRBV18
CDR3 DNA: TGTGCCAGCTCACCACAGGGGGCGGTGGGCAATCAGCCCCAGCATTTT
CDR3 protein: CASSPQGAVGNQPQHF

clone size: -
J gene: TRBJ1-2
D gene: -
V gene: TRBV7-2
CDR3 DNA: TGTGCCAGCAGCTTAGCGGGTGGGAGGGACTATGGCTACACCTTC
CDR3 protein: CASSLAGGRDYGYTF

clone size: -
J gene: TRBJ2-2
D gene: TRBD2
V gene: TRBV19
CDR3 DNA: TGTGCCAGTAGTGTGGATTATTTGGGACTAGCGAAGAACACCGGGGAGCTGTTTTTT
CDR3 protein: CASSVDYLGLAKNTGELFF

clone size: once
J gene: TRBJ2-2
D gene: -
V gene: TRBV4-3
CDR3 DNA: TGCGCCAGCAGCCAAGGTGGGGCCGCCGGGGAGCTGTTTTTT
CDR3 protein: CASSQGGAAGELFF

clone size: -
J gene: TRBJ1-3
D gene: TRBD1
V gene: TRBV4-1
CDR3 DNA: TGCGCCAGCAGCCAAATACGGGACAGACTGGGAAACACCATATATTTT
CDR3 protein: CASSQIRDRLGNTIYF

clone size: -
J gene: TRBJ1-2
D gene: TRBD1
V gene: TRBV19
CDR3 DNA: TGTGCCAGTAGTAAAGACAGGGAGGAGTATGGCTACACCTTC
CDR3 protein: CASSKDREEYGYTF

clone size: -
J gene: TRBJ2-1
D gene: TRBD2
V gene: TRBV19
CDR3 DNA: TGTGCCAGTAAAATGACTAGCGGGGGCCCCTGGAATGAGCAGTTCTTC
CDR3 protein: CASKMTSGGPWNEQFF

clone size: -
J gene: TRBJ2-1
D gene: TRBD1
V gene: TRBV2
CDR3 DNA: TGTGCCAGCAGGCCGGGACAGGGCCTTCATGAGCAGTTCTTC
CDR3 protein: CASRPGQGLHEQFF

clone size: -
J gene: TRBJ1-2
D gene: -
V gene: TRBV5-1
CDR3 DNA: TGCGCCAGCAGCTTGGGACAGACAGGTGCTAATGGCTACACCTTC
CDR3 protein: CASSLGQTGANGYTF

clone size: -
J gene: TRBJ1-2
D gene: TRBD1
V gene: TRBV6-1
CDR3 DNA: TGTGCCAGCAGCGGCAGGGGGCTGATTTACTATGGCTACACCTTC
CDR3 protein: CASSGRGLIYYGYTF

clone size: -
J gene: TRBJ1-2
D gene: -
V gene: TRBV4-1
CDR3 DNA: TGCGCCAGCAGCGCTGGGGGCAATAAGTATGGCTACACCTTC
CDR3 protein: CASSAGGNKYGYTF

clone size: -
J gene: TRBJ2-2
D gene: -
V gene: TRBV7-7
CDR3 DNA: TGTGCCAGCAGCTTTGGAGACCCCGGGGAGCTGTTTTTT
CDR3 protein: CASSFGDPGELFF

clone size: -
J gene: TRBJ2-7
D gene: TRBD1
V gene: TRBV11-3
CDR3 DNA: TGTGCCAGCAGCCCTCAAGCGGGACAGGGGGCGGTCGAGCAGTACTTC
CDR3 protein: CASSPQAGQGAVEQYF

clone size: -
J gene: TRBJ1-1
D gene: TRBD1
V gene: TRBV6-5
CDR3 DNA: TGTGCCAGCAGACCCGGACAGGCGAACACTGAAGCTTTCTTT
CDR3 protein: CASRPGQANTEAFF

clone size: -
J gene: TRBJ2-2
D gene: -
V gene: TRBV7-6
CDR3 DNA: TGTGCCAGCAGCTTATACGGGGAGCTGTTTTTT
CDR3 protein: CASSLYGELFF

clone size: -
J gene: TRBJ2-5
D gene: -
V gene: TRBV11-2
CDR3 DNA: TGTGCCAGCAGCTTTCGGTTAATCGGGGTCCGTCTGGCAGAGACCCAGTACTTC
CDR3 protein: CASSFRLIGVRLAETQYF

clone size: -
J gene: TRBJ1-3
D gene: TRBD1
V gene: TRBV7-2
CDR3 DNA: TGTGCCAGCGGAAAGGGGGCAGTATTTGGAAACACCATATATTTT
CDR3 protein: CASGKGAVFGNTIYF

clone size: -
J gene: TRBJ2-5
D gene: -
V gene: TRBV2
CDR3 DNA: TGTGCCAGCAGTGAAGCATCGGGGTACCAAGAGACCCAGTACTTC
CDR3 protein: CASSEASGYQETQYF

clone size: -
J gene: TRBJ2-7
D gene: TRBD1
V gene: TRBV5-1
CDR3 DNA: TGCGCCAGCAGCCCTGGGACAGGTTTACTCTTC
CDR3 protein: CASSPGTGLLF

clone size: -
J gene: TRBJ2-2
D gene: TRBD1
V gene: TRBV7-2
CDR3 DNA: TGTGCCAGCAGTTCGGGGACAGGGATGGGGGAGCTGTTTTTT
CDR3 protein: CASSSGTGMGELFF

clone size: -
J gene: TRBJ1-6
D gene: -
V gene: TRBV5-4
CDR3 DNA: TGTGCCAGCAGCTCCTCGGGTCAGAAGAATTCACCCCTCCACTTT
CDR3 protein: CASSSSGQKNSPLHF

clone size: once
J gene: TRBJ2-5
D gene: -
V gene: TRBV7-9
CDR3 DNA: TGTGCCAGCAGCTCCGGGGAGACCCAGTACTTC
CDR3 protein: CASSSGETQYF

clone size: once
J gene: TRBJ2-5
D gene: -
V gene: TRBV7-9
CDR3 DNA: TGTGCCAGCGCCGAGATGGAGGAGACCCAGTACTTC
CDR3 protein: CASAEMEETQYF

clone size: few
J gene: TRBJ1-1
D gene: -
V gene: TRBV20-1
CDR3 DNA: TGCAGTGCTAGGGGCGACGAGGAAGCTTTCTTT
CDR3 protein: CSARGDEEAFF

clone size: -
J gene: TRBJ2-7
D gene: TRBD2
V gene: TRBV11-2
CDR3 DNA: TGTGCCAGCAGCACTAGCGGGGGCAGGTACGAGCAGTACTTC
CDR3 protein: CASSTSGGRYEQYF

clone size: -
J gene: TRBJ1-2
D gene: TRBD1
V gene: TRBV5-6
CDR3 DNA: TGTGCCAGCAGCTTTGGGACAGGGCCTAACTATGGCTACACCTTC
CDR3 protein: CASSFGTGPNYGYTF

clone size: -
J gene: TRBJ1-1
D gene: -
V gene: TRBV9
CDR3 DNA: TGTGCCAGCAGCACTCATGAGAGGACTGAAGCTTTCTTT
CDR3 protein: CASSTHERTEAFF

clone size: -
J gene: TRBJ1-5
D gene: TRBD1
V gene: TRBV18
CDR3 DNA: TGTGCCAGCTCACCCCAGGGGGCTGAACAGCCCCAGCATTTT
CDR3 protein: CASSPQGAEQPQHF

clone size: -
J gene: TRBJ2-7
D gene: -
V gene: TRBV7-2
CDR3 DNA: TGTGCCAGCAGCGATGACAGCTACGAGCAGTACTTC
CDR3 protein: CASSDDSYEQYF

clone size: -
J gene: TRBJ2-7
D gene: -
V gene: TRBV4-2
CDR3 DNA: TGTGCCAGCAGCCTCTCCCCCTACGAGCAGTACTTC
CDR3 protein: CASSLSPYEQYF

clone size: -
J gene: TRBJ2-1
D gene: -
V gene: TRBV19
CDR3 DNA: TGTGCCAGTAGTATAGGTTACAGCTCCTACAATGAGCAGTTCTTC
CDR3 protein: CASSIGYSSYNEQFF

clone size: -
J gene: TRBJ1-3
D gene: TRBD1
V gene: TRBV5-4
CDR3 DNA: TGTGCCAGCAGCCTCGACAGGGGATACACCATATATTTT
CDR3 protein: CASSLDRGYTIYF

clone size: -
J gene: TRBJ1-2
D gene: TRBD1
V gene: TRBV29-1
CDR3 DNA: TGCAGCGTTGAGGGCGACAGGGACTATGGCTACACCTTC
CDR3 protein: CSVEGDRDYGYTF